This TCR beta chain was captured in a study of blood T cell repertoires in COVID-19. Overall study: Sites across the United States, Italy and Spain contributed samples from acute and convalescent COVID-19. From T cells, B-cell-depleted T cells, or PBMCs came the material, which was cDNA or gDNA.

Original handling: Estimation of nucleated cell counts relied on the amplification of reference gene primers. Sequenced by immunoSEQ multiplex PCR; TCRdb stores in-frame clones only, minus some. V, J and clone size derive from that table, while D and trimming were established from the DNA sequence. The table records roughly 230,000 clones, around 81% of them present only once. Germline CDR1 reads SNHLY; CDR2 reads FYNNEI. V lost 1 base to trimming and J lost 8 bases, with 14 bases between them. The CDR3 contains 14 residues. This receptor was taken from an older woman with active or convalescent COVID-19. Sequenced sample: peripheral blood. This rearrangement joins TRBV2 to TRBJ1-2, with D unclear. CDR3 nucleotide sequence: TGTGCCAGCAGTGAAGGTGGGAGGAGGGTAGGCTACACCTTC. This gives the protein CASSEGGRRVGYTF.